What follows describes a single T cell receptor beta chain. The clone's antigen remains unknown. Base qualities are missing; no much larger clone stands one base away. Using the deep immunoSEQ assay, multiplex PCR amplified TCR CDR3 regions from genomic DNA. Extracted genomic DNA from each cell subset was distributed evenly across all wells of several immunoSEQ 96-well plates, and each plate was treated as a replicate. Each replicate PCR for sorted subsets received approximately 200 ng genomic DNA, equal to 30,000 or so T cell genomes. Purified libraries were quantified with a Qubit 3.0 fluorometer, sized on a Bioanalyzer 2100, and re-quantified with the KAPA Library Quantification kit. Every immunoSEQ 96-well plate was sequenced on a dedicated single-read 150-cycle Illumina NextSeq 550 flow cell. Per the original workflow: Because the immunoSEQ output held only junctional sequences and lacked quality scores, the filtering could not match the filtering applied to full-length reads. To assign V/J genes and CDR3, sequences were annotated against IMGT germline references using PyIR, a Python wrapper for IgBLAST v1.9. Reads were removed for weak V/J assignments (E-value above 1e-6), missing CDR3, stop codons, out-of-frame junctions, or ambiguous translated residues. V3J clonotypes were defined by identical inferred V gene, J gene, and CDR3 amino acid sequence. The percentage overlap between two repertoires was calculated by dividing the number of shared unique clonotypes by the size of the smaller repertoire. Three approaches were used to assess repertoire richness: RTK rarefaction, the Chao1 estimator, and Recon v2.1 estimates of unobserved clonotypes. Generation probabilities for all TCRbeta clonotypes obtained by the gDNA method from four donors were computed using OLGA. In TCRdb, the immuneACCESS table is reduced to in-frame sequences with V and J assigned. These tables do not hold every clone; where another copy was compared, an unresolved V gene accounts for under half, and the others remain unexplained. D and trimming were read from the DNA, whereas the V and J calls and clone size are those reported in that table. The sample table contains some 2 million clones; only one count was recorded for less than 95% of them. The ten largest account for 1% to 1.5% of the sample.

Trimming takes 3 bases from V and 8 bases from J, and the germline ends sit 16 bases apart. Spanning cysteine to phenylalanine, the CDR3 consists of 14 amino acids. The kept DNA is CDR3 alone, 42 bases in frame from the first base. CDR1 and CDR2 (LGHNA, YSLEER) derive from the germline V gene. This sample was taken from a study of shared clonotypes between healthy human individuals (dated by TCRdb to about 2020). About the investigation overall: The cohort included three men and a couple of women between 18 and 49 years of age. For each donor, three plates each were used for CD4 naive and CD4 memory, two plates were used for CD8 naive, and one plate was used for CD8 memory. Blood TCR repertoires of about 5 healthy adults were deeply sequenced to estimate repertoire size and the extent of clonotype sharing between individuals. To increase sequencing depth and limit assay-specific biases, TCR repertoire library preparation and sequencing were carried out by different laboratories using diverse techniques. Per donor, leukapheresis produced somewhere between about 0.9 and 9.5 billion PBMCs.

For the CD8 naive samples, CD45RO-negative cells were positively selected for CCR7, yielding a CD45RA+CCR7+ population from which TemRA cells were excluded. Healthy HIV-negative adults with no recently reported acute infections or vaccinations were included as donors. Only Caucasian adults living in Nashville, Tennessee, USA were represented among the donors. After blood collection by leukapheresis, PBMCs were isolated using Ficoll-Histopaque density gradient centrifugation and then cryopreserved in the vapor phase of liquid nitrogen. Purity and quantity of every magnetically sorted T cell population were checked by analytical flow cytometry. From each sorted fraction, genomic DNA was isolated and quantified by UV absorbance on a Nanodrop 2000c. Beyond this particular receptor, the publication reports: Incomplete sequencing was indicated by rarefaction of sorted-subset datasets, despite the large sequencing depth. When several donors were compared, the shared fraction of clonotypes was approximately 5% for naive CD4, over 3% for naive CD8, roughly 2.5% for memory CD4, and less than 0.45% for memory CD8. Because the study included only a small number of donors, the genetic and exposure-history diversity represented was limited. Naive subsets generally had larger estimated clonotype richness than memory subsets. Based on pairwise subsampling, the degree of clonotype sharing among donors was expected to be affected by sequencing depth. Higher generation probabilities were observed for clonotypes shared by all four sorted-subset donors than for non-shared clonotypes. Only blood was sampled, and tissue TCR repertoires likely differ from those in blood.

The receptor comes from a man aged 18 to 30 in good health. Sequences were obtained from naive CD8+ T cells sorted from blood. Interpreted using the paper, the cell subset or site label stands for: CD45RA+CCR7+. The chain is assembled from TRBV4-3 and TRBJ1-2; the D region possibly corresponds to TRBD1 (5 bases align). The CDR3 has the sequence CASSQAGGDGGYTF. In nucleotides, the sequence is TGCGCCAGCAGCCAGGCGGGGGGAGACGGCGGCTACACCTTC.